This paragraph covers one T cell receptor (beta chain) sequence. Its antigen is still unknown. Data came from immunoSEQ multiplex PCR; TCRdb stores just in-frame clones and leaves some out. The table has around 65,000 clones, about four fifths seen once. The time point here: week 11, during vaccination. All doses held 300 ug of mutant IDH1 20-mer peptide, with topical imiquimod. The data were taken from a study of a mutant IDH1 vaccine in newly diagnosed glioma. Study context: Patients in the study were vaccinated eight times, receiving shots in weeks 1, 3, 5, 7, 11, 15, 19 and 23. Investigators started vaccination 4-6 weeks after radiotherapy alone, or with temozolomide cycles.

The V gene lost 4 bases and the J gene lost 0 bases, with 12 bases spanning the gap. CDR3 length: 15 amino acids. Germline CDR1 is LNHDA and CDR2 is SQIVND (reference sequence). The receptor comes from a man between 45 and 60 years old with glioma. This chain links TRBV19 with TRBJ1-1; the D gene is possibly TRBD1 (5 bases). The specimen comprised PBMCs, sampled from a glioma patient whose treatment included an IDH1 peptide vaccine. CDR3 protein: CASSRGRGMNTEAFF. Here the CDR3 DNA reads TGTGCCAGTAGTAGGGGACGGGGGATGAACACTGAAGCTTTCTTT.